This TCR beta chain was profiled in a study of blood T cell repertoires in COVID-19. Whole-study context: The samples span acute and convalescent COVID-19 from the United States, Italy and Spain.

The table came from immunoSEQ multiplex PCR; TCRdb's copy has only in-frame clones and leaves some out. Here the sample spans approximately 160,000 clones, roughly 84% being singletons. J was trimmed by 1 base and V by 6 bases; bases with no gene match: 4. CDR1 is SEHNR, CDR2 FQNEAQ, per germline (reference sequence). The CDR3 runs to 14 residues. The V and J genes are TRBV7-9 and TRBJ1-1; 8 bases agree with TRBD1. The origin of this receptor is a man over 45 with active or convalescent COVID-19. The material sequenced was peripheral blood. The CDR3 is CASRRTGPNTEAFF. CDR3 DNA sequence: TGTGCCAGCAGGAGGACAGGGCCGAACACTGAAGCTTTCTTT.